This is a list of T cell receptor beta chains from one sample in a study of Graves' ophthalmopathy and Graves' hyperthyroidism. MiXCR, applied by TCRdb to the multiplex PCR reads, yields one record per CDR3 protein. The table shows roughly 350,000 distinct CDR3 sequences, with about 15% occurring only once. Sequenced: peripheral blood. The receptors were gathered from an adult woman with stable Graves' hyperthyroidism. Each CDR3 is given with its conserved first and last residue.

v_call cdr3_length cdr3_aa
TRBV27 13 CASSSNGNYGYTF
TRBV5-1 15 CASSPGQSTGNTIYF
TRBV28 15 CASSPQRGGSETQYF
TRBV4-1 19 CASSQTNVGIERNSYEQYF
TRBV28 16 CASSLFSGTSGYEQYF
TRBV6-2/TRBV6-3 13 CASSYQRNTEAFF
TRBV28 16 CASRSGGDDSYNEQFF
TRBV20-1 13 CSARVDNNQPQHF
TRBV5-6 16 CASRRTGGPNTGELFF
TRBV28 14 CASRGQGGRYEQYF
TRBV28 14 CASSLGASNYGYTF
TRBV10-1 15 CASSESTSGRYEQYF
TRBV6-2/TRBV6-3 17 CASSKGTARRKGQPQHF
TRBV7-2 18 CASSSRTRRQGKNSPLHF
TRBV6-2/TRBV6-3 13 CASSPPGSPPLHF
TRBV2 15 CASSERSGAYVGENF
TRBV19 14 CASTQDRVMNGYTF
TRBV20-1 13 CSASGTATYEQYF
TRBV11-2 19 CASSLDRPGTSGPAYEQYF
TRBV5-1 15 CASSLGQGAWDEQYF
TRBV6-1 14 CASRPGTSPYEQYF
TRBV20-1 13 CSASVVLGQPQHF
TRBV28 14 CATEDRAYPYEQYF
TRBV20-1 15 CSARDPRVASYEQYF
TRBV10-3 13 CAISAGRFGEQYF
TRBV28 15 CASSSIGGRNQPQHF
TRBV6-5 14 CASSPVGVPYEQYF
TRBV10-3 21 CAISEPQGTGGGLVNTGELFF
TRBV11-2 15 CASSLDMGGGTEAFF
TRBV11-2 15 CASSSEPGNNSPLHF
TRBV12-3/TRBV12-4 14 CASSSQGYTGELFF
TRBV10-3 14 CAISAGVPSYEQYF
TRBV6-1 15 CASSRTGGRGDGYTF
TRBV18 16 CASSPGTGGGFGGYTF
TRBV12-3/TRBV12-4 15 CASSSLAGAQETQYF
TRBV6-1 14 CASSDRFAKNIQYF
TRBV28 18 CASSPGPGHPTMNTEAFF
TRBV25-1 15 CASSSTRGSGNTIYF
TRBV5-1 13 CASSFPEAGELFF
TRBV11-2 14 CASSRTVRTYEQYF
TRBV19 11 CASSAGNTIYF
TRBV6-2/TRBV6-3 14 CASTPRQFSYEQYF
TRBV2 15 CASSKESTSTGELFF
TRBV2 16 CASSPSGTGRNYGYTF
TRBV6-2/TRBV6-3 12 CASSYGTDIQYF
TRBV7-8 15 CASSLYAGAGGELFF